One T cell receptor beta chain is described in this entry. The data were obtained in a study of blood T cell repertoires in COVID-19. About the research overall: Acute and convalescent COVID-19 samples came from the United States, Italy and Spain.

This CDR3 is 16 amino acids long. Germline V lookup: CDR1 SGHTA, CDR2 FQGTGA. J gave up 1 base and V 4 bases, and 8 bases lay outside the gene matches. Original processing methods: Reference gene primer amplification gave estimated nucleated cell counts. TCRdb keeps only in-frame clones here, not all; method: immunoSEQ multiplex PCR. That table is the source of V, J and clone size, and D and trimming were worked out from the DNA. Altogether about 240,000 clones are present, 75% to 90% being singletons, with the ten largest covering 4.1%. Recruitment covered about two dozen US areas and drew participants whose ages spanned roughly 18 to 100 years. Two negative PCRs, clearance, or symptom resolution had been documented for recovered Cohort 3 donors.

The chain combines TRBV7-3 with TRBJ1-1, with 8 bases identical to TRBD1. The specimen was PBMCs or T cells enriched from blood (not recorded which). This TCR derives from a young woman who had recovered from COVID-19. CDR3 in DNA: TGTGCCAGCAGCTCATCCCACAGGGGGGGGAACACTGAAGCTTTCTTT. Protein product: CASSSSHRGGNTEAFF.